These 7 T cell receptor beta chains were all obtained from the same sample, sequenced in a study of blood T cell repertoires in COVID-19. Assay used: immunoSEQ multiplex PCR; TCRdb lists only in-frame clones, some missing. The data show about 40,000 clones, roughly 81% seen once. The specimen sequenced was peripheral blood. The receptors here all came from a human donor in a cohort sampled during active COVID-19.

The gene calls are TRBV29-1 and TRBJ1-1; D might be TRBD1 (6 bases). The CDR3 extends over 13 amino acids. Per the germline V gene, CDR1 is SQVTM and CDR2 is ANQGSEA. The V and J ends lost 6 bases and 2 bases respectively, with 13 bases between them. The CDR3 region is CSVSGQLNTEAFF. The CDR3, as DNA: TGCAGCGTCTCCGGACAGCTTAACACTGAAGCTTTCTTT.

The chain uses TRBV5-1 and TRBJ2-5; no firm D call. Per germline, CDR1 SGHRS and CDR2 YFSETQ. The CDR3 spans 14 residues. Trimming left V 5 bases short and J 1 base short, with 12 bases between. CDR3 coding DNA: TGCGCCAGCAGTCAAAGCACTTCCCAAGAGACCCAGTACTTC. It specifies CASSQSTSQETQYF.

The chain is built from TRBV5-1 and TRBJ2-3, with D perhaps TRBD1 (5 bases). Trimming pared 2 bases from V and 4 bases from J, leaving 11 bases between. The CDR3 runs to 14 residues. Germline V gives CDR1 SGHRS, CDR2 YFSETQ. The CDR3 DNA is TGCGCCAGCAGCTTTTCAGGGAACTCAGATACGCAGTATTTT. Translation: CASSFSGNSDTQYF.

This sequence joins TRBV5-5 and TRBJ2-6; D perhaps matches TRBD2 (6 bases). The CDR3 contains 16 residues. V lost 5 bases and J 0 bases, leaving 12 bases between the germline ends. Germline assignment: CDR1 SGHKS and CDR2 YYEKEE (reference sequence). CDR3 protein: CASRPLTSSGANVLTF. For the CDR3, the DNA is TGTGCCAGCAGGCCCCTGACTAGCTCTGGGGCCAACGTCCTGACTTTC.

The chain combines TRBV5-4 with TRBJ2-3; D is possibly TRBD2 (5 bases). The CDR3 runs to 16 residues. From germline, CDR1 is SGHNT and CDR2 YYREEE (reference sequence). The ends were cut back, 5 bases at V and 3 bases at J, with 19 bases in the middle. This CDR3 reads CASSPGSSAGTDTQYF. The DNA for the CDR3 is TGTGCCAGCAGTCCTGGGAGTAGCGCTGGGACAGATACGCAGTATTTT. Combining the CDR3 with reference TRBV5-4 and TRBJ2-3 gives the whole variable domain ETGVTQSPTHLIKTRGQQVTLRCSSQSGHNTVSWYQQALGQGPQFIFQYYREEENGRGNFPPRFSGLQFPNYSSELNVNALELDDSALYLCASSPGSSAGTDTQYFGPGTRLTVL.

The CDR3 loop is CAISDRQETQYF. The DNA of the CDR3 is TGTGCCATTTCCGACAGGCAAGAGACCCAGTACTTC. The V gene is TRBV10-3, the J gene TRBJ2-5; D is perhaps TRBD1 (6 bases). Germline V gene lookup returns CDR1 ENHRY and CDR2 SYGVKD. The CDR3 runs to 12 residues. Trimming pared 9 bases from V and 2 bases from J, leaving 10 bases between.

The chain combines TRBV9 with TRBJ2-3; 8 nucleotides agree with TRBD1. The CDR3 has 16 residues. The trim removed 4 bases at V and 2 bases at J, leaving 9 bases unmatched. Germline V gives CDR1 SGDLS, CDR2 YYNGEE. CDR3 protein: CASSLLTGEDTDTQYF. The CDR3 DNA follows: TGTGCCAGCAGCCTATTGACAGGGGAGGACACAGATACGCAGTATTTT. Full variable domain (missing parts from reference TRBV9 and TRBJ2-3): DSGVTQTPKHLITATGQRVTLRCSPRSGDLSVYWYQQSLDQGLQFLIQYYNGEERAKGNILERFSAQQFPDLHSELNLSSLELGDSALYFCASSLLTGEDTDTQYFGPGTRLTVL.